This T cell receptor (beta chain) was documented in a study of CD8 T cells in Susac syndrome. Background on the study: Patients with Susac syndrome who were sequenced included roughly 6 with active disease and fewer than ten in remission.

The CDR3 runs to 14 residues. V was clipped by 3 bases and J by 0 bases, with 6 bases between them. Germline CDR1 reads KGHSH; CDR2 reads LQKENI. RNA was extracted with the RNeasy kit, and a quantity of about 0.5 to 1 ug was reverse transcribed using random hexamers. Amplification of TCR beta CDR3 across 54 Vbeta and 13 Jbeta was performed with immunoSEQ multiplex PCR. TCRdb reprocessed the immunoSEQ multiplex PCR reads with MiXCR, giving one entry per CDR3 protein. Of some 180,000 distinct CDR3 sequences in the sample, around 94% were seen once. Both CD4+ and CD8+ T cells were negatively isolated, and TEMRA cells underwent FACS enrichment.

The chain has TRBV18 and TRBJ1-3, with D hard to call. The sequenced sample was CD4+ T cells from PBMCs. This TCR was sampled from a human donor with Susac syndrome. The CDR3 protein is CASSPRSSGNTIYF. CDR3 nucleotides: TGTGCCAGCTCACCGAGGAGCTCTGGAAACACCATATATTTT.